These T cell receptor beta chains were read from a single sample in a study of T cells in Graves' hyperthyroidism and ophthalmopathy. TCRdb independently ran MiXCR on the multiplex PCR reads; one entry per CDR3 protein. The sample includes around 600,000 distinct CDR3 sequences, 12% to 15% of them seen just once. The sequencing input was blood. These receptors all stem from a woman younger than 30 with Graves' ophthalmopathy. The CDR3 runs from the conserved cysteine through the conserved F or W. Fields, in order: CDR3 protein, clone size, J gene, V gene. Where a row states a size, it is once, few, many or the class of an expanded clone; other rows omit it.

cdr3_aa: CSVESSGSGEQYF
clone_size: many
j_call: TRBJ2-7
v_call: TRBV29-1

cdr3_aa: CASSGGATSATFYNEQFF
clone_size: many
j_call: TRBJ2-1
v_call: TRBV12-3/TRBV12-4

cdr3_aa: CSARDGTGQRTPLHF
clone_size: .
j_call: TRBJ1-6
v_call: TRBV20-1

cdr3_aa: CASSLGGVDTQYF
clone_size: many
j_call: TRBJ2-3
v_call: TRBV28

cdr3_aa: CSVVETSGQKTQYF
clone_size: many
j_call: TRBJ2-5
v_call: TRBV29-1

cdr3_aa: CATSDFKRREAFF
clone_size: many
j_call: TRBJ1-1
v_call: TRBV24-1

cdr3_aa: CASSIMGPEYSNQPQHF
clone_size: many
j_call: TRBJ1-5
v_call: TRBV12-3/TRBV12-4

cdr3_aa: CAWSEGTGSPDTQYF
clone_size: .
j_call: TRBJ2-3
v_call: TRBV30

cdr3_aa: CASSFGLAEIYNEQFF
clone_size: few
j_call: TRBJ2-1
v_call: TRBV5-8

cdr3_aa: CASSTGQGYYNEQFF
clone_size: .
j_call: TRBJ2-1
v_call: TRBV7-3

cdr3_aa: CSARDGGRSPGRHTEAFF
clone_size: few
j_call: TRBJ1-1
v_call: TRBV20-1

cdr3_aa: CASSLEGWGGQIFWNTEAFF
clone_size: many
j_call: TRBJ1-1
v_call: TRBV11-3

cdr3_aa: CASRVDRGQDEQYF
clone_size: .
j_call: TRBJ2-7
v_call: TRBV10-1

cdr3_aa: CASSLASGPQETQYF
clone_size: many
j_call: TRBJ2-5
v_call: TRBV5-1

cdr3_aa: CASSPLAGTGSTEAFF
clone_size: many
j_call: TRBJ1-1
v_call: TRBV18

cdr3_aa: CASIHTNSMYNEQFF
clone_size: many
j_call: TRBJ2-1
v_call: TRBV5-5

cdr3_aa: CASSPGGGTGGEKLFF
clone_size: .
j_call: TRBJ1-4
v_call: TRBV7-2

cdr3_aa: CASSGTGGETDTQYF
clone_size: many
j_call: TRBJ2-3
v_call: TRBV6-1

cdr3_aa: CASSLRTSALLEQYF
clone_size: few
j_call: TRBJ2-7
v_call: TRBV5-1

cdr3_aa: CSARRTRQETQYF
clone_size: many
j_call: TRBJ2-5
v_call: TRBV20-1

cdr3_aa: CASSLEVVGGFGGSSYNEQFF
clone_size: .
j_call: TRBJ2-1
v_call: TRBV2

cdr3_aa: CASSQLPGRGQIGSYEQYF
clone_size: .
j_call: TRBJ2-7
v_call: TRBV4-1

cdr3_aa: CASSIGQGAHQPQHF
clone_size: .
j_call: TRBJ1-5
v_call: TRBV19

cdr3_aa: CASSWERRRGELFF
clone_size: many
j_call: TRBJ1-4
v_call: TRBV7-9

cdr3_aa: CASSSTTGLEQYF
clone_size: many
j_call: TRBJ2-7
v_call: TRBV12-3/TRBV12-4

cdr3_aa: CASSLVYGHEQYF
clone_size: many
j_call: TRBJ2-7
v_call: TRBV7-2

cdr3_aa: CASSQAYEQYF
clone_size: many
j_call: TRBJ2-7
v_call: TRBV3-1